This T cell receptor beta chain was identified in a study of long-term antiretroviral therapy in people with HIV. Germline CDR1 reads SGHRS; CDR2 reads YFSETQ. This CDR3 is built from 12 residues. Trimming removed 6 bases at V and 1 base at J, with 7 bases between. In regard to this clone: Its antigen is unidentified.

Survey level was the resolution at which the v3.0 immunoSEQ assay ran. Method: immunoSEQ multiplex PCR; TCRdb's copy keeps in-frame clones and lacks some. Of some 26,000 clones listed, about 80% are singletons. Every participant gave one or more pre-ART and two or more post-ART PBMC samples. The cryopreserved samples used held roughly 0.9-11 million PBMC prior to extraction of DNA. Notes on the study in general: ART adherence, viral resistance and therapy changes were undocumented. From about 2003 to 2018, blood was obtained, possibly while participants received older ART regimens.

The TCR comes from a middle-aged woman with HIV. Sample: unsorted PBMCs, taken 1.1 years before starting antiretroviral therapy. The chain carries TRBV5-1 and TRBJ1-1; unclear D gene. As DNA, the CDR3 is TGCGCCAGCATGGCCGGGAACACTGAAGCTTTCTTT. Translation: CASMAGNTEAFF.